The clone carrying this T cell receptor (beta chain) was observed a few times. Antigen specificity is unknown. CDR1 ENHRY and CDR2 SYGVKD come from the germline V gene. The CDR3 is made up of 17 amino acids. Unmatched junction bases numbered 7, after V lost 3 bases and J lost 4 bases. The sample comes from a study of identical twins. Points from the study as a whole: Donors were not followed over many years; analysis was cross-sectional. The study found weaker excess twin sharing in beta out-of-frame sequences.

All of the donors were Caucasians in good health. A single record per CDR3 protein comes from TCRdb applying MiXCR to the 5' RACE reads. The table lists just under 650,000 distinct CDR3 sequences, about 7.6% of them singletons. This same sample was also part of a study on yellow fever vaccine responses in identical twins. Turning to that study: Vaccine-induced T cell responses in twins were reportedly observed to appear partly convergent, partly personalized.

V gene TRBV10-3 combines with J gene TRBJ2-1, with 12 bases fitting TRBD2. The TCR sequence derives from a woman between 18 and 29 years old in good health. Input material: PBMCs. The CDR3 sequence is CAISDSTSGSMYNEQFF. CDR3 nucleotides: TGTGCCATCAGTGACTCGACTAGCGGGAGTATGTACAATGAGCAGTTCTTC.